This section outlines one T cell receptor beta chain sequence together with its context. Germline CDR1 reads SGHNT; CDR2 reads YYREEE (reference sequence). This CDR3 is built from 16 residues. V gave up 4 bases and J gave up 4 bases; unmatched junction bases: 8. This sample is part of a study of blood T cell repertoires in COVID-19. Sequenced by immunoSEQ multiplex PCR; TCRdb stores in-frame clones only, minus some. Here the sample spans 200,000 to 300,000 clones, around 87% being singletons. The TCR sequence derives from a woman between 45 and 65 years old with acute or convalescent COVID-19. Input material: peripheral blood. This chain uses TRBV5-4 with TRBJ1-4; 9 bases align to TRBD1. The CDR3, as DNA: TGTGCCAGCAGCAGACTACAGGGGGCTGGTAATGAAAAACTGTTTTTT. This sequence encodes CASSRLQGAGNEKLFF.